This T cell receptor beta chain was sequenced for a study of blood T cell repertoires in COVID-19. Study context: From T cells, B-cell-depleted T cells, or PBMCs came the material, which was cDNA or gDNA.

The CDR3 length is 12 residues. CDR1 and CDR2 from the germline V gene are ENHRY and SYGVKD. Trimming shortened V by 9 bases and J by 0 bases, and 6 bases separated the two germline ends. Only in-frame clones appear in the TCRdb table, and some are missing; sequencing was by immunoSEQ multiplex PCR. The sample holds roughly 250,000 clones, about four fifths seen once. A remark on this clone: In the same sample, other DNA sequences code for this CDR3.

The genes are TRBV10-3 and TRBJ1-3, with D unclear. Sequenced material: peripheral blood. The TCR sequence derives from an elderly woman with acute or convalescent COVID-19. CDR3 region: CAISNSGNTIYF. CDR3 sequence (DNA): TGTGCCATTTCTAACTCTGGAAACACCATATATTTT.